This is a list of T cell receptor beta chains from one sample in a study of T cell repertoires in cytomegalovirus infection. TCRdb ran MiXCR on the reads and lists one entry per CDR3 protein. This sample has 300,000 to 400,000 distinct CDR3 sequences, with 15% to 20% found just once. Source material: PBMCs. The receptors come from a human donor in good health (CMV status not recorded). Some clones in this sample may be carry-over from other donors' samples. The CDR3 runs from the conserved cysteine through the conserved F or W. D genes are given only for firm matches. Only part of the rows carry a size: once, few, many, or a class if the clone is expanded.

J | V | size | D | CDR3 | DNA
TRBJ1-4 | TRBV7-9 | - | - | CASSPGVGGVEEKLFF | TGTGCCAGCAGCCCCGGGGTTGGGGGAGTGGAGGAAAAACTGTTTTTT
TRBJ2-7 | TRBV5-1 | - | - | CASSPTGPNYEQYF | TGCGCCAGCAGCCCAACGGGACCCAACTACGAGCAGTACTTC
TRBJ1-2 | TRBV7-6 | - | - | CASSSRAGGYTF | TGTGCCAGCAGCAGCAGGGCCGGGGGCTACACCTTC
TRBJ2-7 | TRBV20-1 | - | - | CSAVDPGGSGTAYEQYF | TGCAGTGCTGTGGACCCGGGGGGGAGCGGGACAGCCTACGAGCAGTACTTC
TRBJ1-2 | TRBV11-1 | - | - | CASSTNAANYGYTF | TGTGCCAGCAGCACCAACGCAGCTAACTATGGCTACACCTTC
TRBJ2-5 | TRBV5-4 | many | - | CASSLGTGRQETQYF | TGTGCCAGCAGCTTGGGCACAGGAAGGCAAGAGACCCAGTACTTC
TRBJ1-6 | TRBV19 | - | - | CASSRQWSGRGSPLHF | TGTGCCAGTAGTAGACAGTGGTCAGGCAGAGGGTCACCCCTCCACTTT
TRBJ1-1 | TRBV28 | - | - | CASSQGPKAFF | TGTGCCAGCAGTCAGGGCCCTAAAGCTTTCTTT
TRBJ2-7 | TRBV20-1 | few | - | CSAGNTAYEQYF | TGCAGTGCTGGGAACACAGCCTACGAGCAGTACTTC
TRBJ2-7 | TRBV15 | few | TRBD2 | CATSRVIRREGDHEQYF | TGTGCCACCAGCAGAGTGATTAGGCGGGAGGGTGACCACGAGCAGTACTTC
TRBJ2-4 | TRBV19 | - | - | CASSMGERLAKNIQYF | TGTGCCAGTAGTATGGGGGAAAGACTAGCCAAAAACATTCAGTACTTC
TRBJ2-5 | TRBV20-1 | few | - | CSAREEPREETQYF | TGCAGTGCTAGAGAGGAACCCCGAGAAGAGACCCAGTACTTC
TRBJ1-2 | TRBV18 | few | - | CASSPPSGEGYTF | TGTGCCAGCTCACCACCGTCTGGAGAGGGCTACACCTTC
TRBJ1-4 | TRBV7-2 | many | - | CASSLFKGPNEKLFF | TGTGCCAGCAGCTTATTTAAGGGGCCAAATGAAAAACTGTTTTTT
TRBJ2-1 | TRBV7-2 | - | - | CASSRDSSYEQFF | TGTGCCAGCAGCAGAGATAGCTCGTATGAGCAGTTCTTC
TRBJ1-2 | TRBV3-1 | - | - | CASSQFDGYGYTF | TGTGCCAGCAGCCAGTTCGATGGCTATGGCTACACCTTC
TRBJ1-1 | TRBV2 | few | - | CASSQVGQGDTEAFF | TGTGCCAGCTCTCAGGTGGGCCAAGGAGACACTGAAGCTTTCTTT
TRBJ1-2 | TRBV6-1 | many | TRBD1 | CASSFKPGTGDDGYTF | TGTGCCAGCAGTTTCAAACCCGGGACAGGGGATGATGGCTACACCTTC
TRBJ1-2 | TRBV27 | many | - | CASSPPGHPIYGYTF | TGTGCCAGCAGTCCCCCGGGACACCCAATCTATGGCTACACCTTC
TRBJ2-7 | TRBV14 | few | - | CASSQVGGGGLYEQYF | TGTGCCAGCAGCCAAGTCGGAGGGGGAGGGCTTTACGAGCAGTACTTC
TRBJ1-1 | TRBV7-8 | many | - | CASSSELRTEAFF | TGTGCCAGCAGCTCCGAATTGAGGACTGAAGCTTTCTTT
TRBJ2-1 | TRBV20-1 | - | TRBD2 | CSAMLAGGDNEQFF | TGCAGTGCGATGCTAGCGGGAGGCGACAATGAGCAGTTCTTC
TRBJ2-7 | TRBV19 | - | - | CATAAGGLYEQYF | TGTGCCACCGCGGCAGGGGGGCTATACGAGCAGTACTTC
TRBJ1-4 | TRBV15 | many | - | CATSRDPVGFGEKLFF | TGTGCCACCAGCAGAGATCCTGTGGGGTTCGGGGAAAAACTGTTTTTT
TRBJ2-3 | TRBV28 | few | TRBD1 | CASRKGQGGTDTQYF | TGTGCCAGCAGGAAGGGACAGGGGGGGACAGATACGCAGTATTTT
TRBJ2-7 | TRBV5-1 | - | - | CASSLGGMSPYEQYF | TGCGCCAGCAGCCTCGGGGGTATGTCCCCCTACGAGCAGTACTTC